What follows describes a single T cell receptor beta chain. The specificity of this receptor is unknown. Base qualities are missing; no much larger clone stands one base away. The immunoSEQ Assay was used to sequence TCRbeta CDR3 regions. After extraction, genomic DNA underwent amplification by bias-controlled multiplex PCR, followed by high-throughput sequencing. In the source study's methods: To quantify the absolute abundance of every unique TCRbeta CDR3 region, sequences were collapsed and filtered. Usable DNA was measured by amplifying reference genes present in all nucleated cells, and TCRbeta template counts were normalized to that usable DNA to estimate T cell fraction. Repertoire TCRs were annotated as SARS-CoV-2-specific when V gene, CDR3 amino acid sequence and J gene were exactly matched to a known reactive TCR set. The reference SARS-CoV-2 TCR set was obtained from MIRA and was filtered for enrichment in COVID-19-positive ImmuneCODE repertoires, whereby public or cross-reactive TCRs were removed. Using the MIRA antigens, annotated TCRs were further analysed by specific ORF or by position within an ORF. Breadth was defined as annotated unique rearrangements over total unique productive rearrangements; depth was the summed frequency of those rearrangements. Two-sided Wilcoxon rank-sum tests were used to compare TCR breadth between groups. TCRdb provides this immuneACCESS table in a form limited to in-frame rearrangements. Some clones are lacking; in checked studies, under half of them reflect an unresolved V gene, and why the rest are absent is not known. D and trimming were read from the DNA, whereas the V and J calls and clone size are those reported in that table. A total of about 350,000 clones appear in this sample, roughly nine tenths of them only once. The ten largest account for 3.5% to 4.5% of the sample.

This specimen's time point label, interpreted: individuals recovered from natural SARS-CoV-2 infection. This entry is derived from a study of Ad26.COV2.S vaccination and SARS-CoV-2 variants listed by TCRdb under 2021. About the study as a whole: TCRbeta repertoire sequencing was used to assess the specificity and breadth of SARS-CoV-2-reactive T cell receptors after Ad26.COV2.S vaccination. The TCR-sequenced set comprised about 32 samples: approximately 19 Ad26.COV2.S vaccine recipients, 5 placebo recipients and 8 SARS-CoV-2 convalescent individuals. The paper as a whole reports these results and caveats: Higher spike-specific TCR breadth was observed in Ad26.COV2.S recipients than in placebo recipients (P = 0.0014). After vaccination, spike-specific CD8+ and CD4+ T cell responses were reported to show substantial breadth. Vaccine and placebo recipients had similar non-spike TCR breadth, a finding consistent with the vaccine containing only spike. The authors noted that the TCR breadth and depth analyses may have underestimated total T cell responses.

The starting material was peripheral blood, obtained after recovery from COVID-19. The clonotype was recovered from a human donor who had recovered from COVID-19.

The base sequence is TGTGCCAGCAGCCAGACCCGGGACATCACCGGGGAGCTGTTTTTT. It specifies CASSQTRDITGELFF. The chain couples TRBV4-2 to TRBJ2-2; perhaps TRBD1 is the D gene, with 6 bases matching. CDR1 LGHNA and CDR2 YNFKEQ were looked up in the germline V gene. V loses 3 bases of germline sequence and J loses 4 bases, and the interval between the two ends is 12 bases. Including cysteine and phenylalanine, the CDR3 has 15 amino acids. Only the CDR3 DNA is retained, 45 bases long and in frame from the first base.